A selection of T cell receptor beta chains follows, all from one sample in a study of cytomegalovirus exposure and HLA in healthy donors. The assay was immunoSEQ multiplex PCR, and TCRdb's table has in-frame clones only and misses some. Here the sample spans 220,000 or so clones, approximately 78% being singletons. Sequencing input: PBMCs. The receptors were sampled from a male donor in good health and CMV-seronegative. Each CDR3 is given with its conserved first and last residue. D genes are given only for firm matches. The size entry is marked missing in some rows and otherwise reads once, few, many or a size class.

v_call	d_call	j_call	clone_size	cdr3_aa	cdr3_nt
TRBV7-9	TRBD1	TRBJ2-7	NA	CASSSSWGQADYEQYF	TGTGCCAGCAGCTCCTCCTGGGGACAGGCTGACTACGAGCAGTACTTC
TRBV7-9	NA	TRBJ2-7	NA	CASSWRYEQYF	TGTGCCAGCAGCTGGAGATACGAGCAGTACTTC
TRBV5-6	NA	TRBJ2-5	once	CASSLGGGQETQYF	TGTGCCAGCAGCTTGGGTGGCGGCCAAGAGACCCAGTACTTC
TRBV29-1	TRBD2	TRBJ2-2	NA	CSVHSGTNTGELFF	TGCAGCGTTCATAGCGGGACGAACACCGGGGAGCTGTTTTTT
TRBV5-6	TRBD2	TRBJ2-3	NA	CASSLWLAGSIGTDTQYF	TGTGCCAGCAGCTTGTGGCTAGCGGGGAGTATCGGCACAGATACGCAGTATTTT
TRBV19	TRBD2	TRBJ2-1	NA	CASSSGTSGRGEQFF	TGTGCCAGTAGTTCCGGGACTAGCGGGAGGGGTGAGCAGTTCTTC
TRBV25-1	TRBD1	TRBJ2-1	NA	CASSVSYFTGTEANEQFF	TGTGCCAGCAGTGTATCCTACTTTACCGGGACAGAAGCCAATGAGCAGTTCTTC
TRBV5-1	TRBD1	TRBJ2-3	NA	CASSGDREVSTDTQYF	TGCGCCAGCAGCGGGGACAGGGAGGTTAGCACAGATACGCAGTATTTT
TRBV18	NA	TRBJ1-2	NA	CASSPDRPNYGYTF	TGTGCCAGCTCCCCGGACAGACCTAACTATGGCTACACCTTC
TRBV6-1	TRBD1	TRBJ1-5	NA	CASSPTGGRQPQHF	TGTGCCAGCAGTCCCACAGGGGGCCGTCAGCCCCAGCATTTT
TRBV5-1	TRBD2	TRBJ2-6	NA	CASSPLAGEVSGANVLTF	TGCGCCAGCAGCCCCTTAGCGGGAGAAGTCTCTGGGGCCAACGTCCTGACTTTC
TRBV5-1	TRBD2	TRBJ2-7	NA	CASSLTSGRIDEQYF	TGCGCCAGCAGCCTTACTAGCGGGAGAATTGACGAGCAGTACTTC
TRBV6-5	NA	TRBJ1-2	once	CASSYSATVNYGYTF	TGTGCCAGCAGTTACTCCGCGACAGTGAACTATGGCTACACCTTC
TRBV14	NA	TRBJ1-1	NA	CASSQVSGTEAFF	TGTGCCAGCAGCCAAGTTTCAGGAACTGAAGCTTTCTTT
TRBV19	TRBD2	TRBJ2-7	NA	CASSPQFSGSWEQYF	TGTGCCAGTAGTCCTCAGTTTAGCGGGAGCTGGGAGCAGTACTTC
TRBV29-1	TRBD1	TRBJ1-2	once	CSGRQGDYGYTF	TGCAGCGGAAGACAGGGCGACTATGGCTACACCTTC
TRBV7-6	NA	TRBJ1-2	NA	CASSFTGAEGYTF	TGTGCCAGCAGCTTTACTGGGGCAGAGGGCTACACCTTC
TRBV11-3	NA	TRBJ1-1	NA	CASRQYRARNTEAFF	TGTGCCAGCAGACAATACAGGGCCAGGAACACTGAAGCTTTCTTT
TRBV19	NA	TRBJ2-7	NA	CASNNEQYF	TGTGCCAGTAACAACGAGCAGTACTTC
TRBV6-5	NA	TRBJ2-2	NA	CASRLTAGELFF	TGTGCCAGCAGATTGACAGCCGGGGAGCTGTTTTTT
TRBV7-3	TRBD2	TRBJ2-3	NA	CASSPTSGRGGPDTQYF	TGTGCCAGCAGCCCGACTAGCGGGAGGGGGGGGCCAGATACGCAGTATTTT
TRBV19	NA	TRBJ2-5	NA	CASSQGSGETQYF	TGTGCCAGTAGCCAGGGTTCGGGAGAGACCCAGTACTTC
TRBV5-1	NA	TRBJ2-1	once	CASSAGGRHEQFF	TGCGCCAGCAGCGCCGGGGGTAGGCATGAGCAGTTCTTC
TRBV6-1	TRBD2	TRBJ2-3	NA	CASSDRQRRLAGDTQYF	TGTGCCAGCAGTGATCGACAGCGTAGACTAGCAGGAGATACGCAGTATTTT
TRBV9	TRBD2	TRBJ2-1	NA	CASSVDLRELGNEQFF	TGTGCCAGCAGCGTAGACTTGCGGGAGTTGGGGAATGAGCAGTTCTTC
TRBV7-7	NA	TRBJ2-1	NA	CASSLAPGSAGSYNEQFF	TGTGCCAGCAGCTTAGCACCCGGGTCGGCGGGATCGTACAATGAGCAGTTCTTC
TRBV6-1	TRBD1	TRBJ1-2	NA	CASISTGYYGYTF	TGTGCCAGCATTTCGACAGGGTACTATGGCTACACCTTC
TRBV4-1	TRBD1	TRBJ2-1	few	CASSLYPGTGENEQFF	TGCGCCAGCAGCCTGTACCCCGGGACAGGGGAGAATGAGCAGTTCTTC
TRBV6-1	TRBD1	TRBJ2-1	NA	CASKTGTGGRYEQFF	TGTGCCAGCAAGACCGGGACAGGGGGCCGGTATGAGCAGTTCTTC
TRBV19	NA	TRBJ1-5	NA	CASKGVGQPQHF	TGTGCCAGTAAGGGGGTGGGTCAGCCCCAGCATTTT
TRBV25-1	NA	TRBJ2-5	NA	CASSEPAGQKETQYF	TGTGCCAGCAGTGAACCCGCAGGCCAGAAAGAGACCCAGTACTTC
TRBV18	TRBD1	TRBJ1-1	once	CASSPTGGLTENTEAFF	TGTGCCAGCTCACCAACAGGGGGCCTTACTGAGAACACTGAAGCTTTCTTT
TRBV27	TRBD1	TRBJ2-1	NA	CASSRDRASYNEQFF	TGTGCCAGCAGTCGGGACAGGGCGTCCTACAATGAGCAGTTCTTC
TRBV7-9	TRBD1	TRBJ2-7	NA	CASSPGGSGTGGYEQYF	TGTGCCAGCAGCCCAGGGGGGAGCGGGACAGGGGGGTACGAGCAGTACTTC
TRBV18	TRBD1	TRBJ1-2	NA	CASSPVDRGGYTF	TGTGCCAGCTCACCGGTTGACAGGGGCGGCTACACCTTC
TRBV11-3	NA	TRBJ2-1	NA	CASSLDKQGQGDEQFF	TGTGCCAGCAGCTTAGATAAACAGGGCCAAGGGGATGAGCAGTTCTTC
TRBV5-4	NA	TRBJ2-7	NA	CASSPRSIAGYEQYF	TGTGCCAGCAGCCCCAGAAGTATAGCTGGGTACGAGCAGTACTTC
TRBV6-4	NA	TRBJ2-3	NA	CASSEQGPDTQYF	TGTGCCAGCAGTGAACAGGGTCCGGATACGCAGTATTTT
TRBV23-1	NA	TRBJ1-2	NA	CASSQRTASGYTF	TGCGCCAGCAGTCAACGGACAGCCAGTGGCTACACCTTC
TRBV5-1	NA	TRBJ1-6	NA	CASSERRWGDGGSPLHF	TGCGCCAGCAGTGAGCGCCGTTGGGGGGACGGGGGATCACCCCTCCACTTT
TRBV10-3	NA	TRBJ2-3	NA	CAISESGGASTDTQYF	TGTGCCATCAGTGAGTCTGGCGGGGCAAGCACAGATACGCAGTATTTT
TRBV15	TRBD1	TRBJ1-3	NA	CATSRDRGSGNTIYF	TGTGCCACCAGCAGAGACAGGGGGTCCGGAAACACCATATATTTT
TRBV7-8	NA	TRBJ1-1	few	CASTLKRQLNTEAFF	TGTGCCAGCACCTTAAAGAGGCAGTTGAACACTGAAGCTTTCTTT
TRBV6-1	TRBD2	TRBJ2-3	once	CASRVTSGSVDTQYF	TGTGCCAGCAGGGTGACTAGCGGGAGTGTAGATACGCAGTATTTT
TRBV28	NA	TRBJ1-1	few	CASSSAATEAFF	TGTGCCAGCAGTAGTGCGGCCACTGAAGCTTTCTTT
TRBV28	TRBD1	TRBJ1-5	NA	CASSMGQGEKPQHF	TGTGCCAGCAGTATGGGACAGGGGGAAAAGCCCCAGCATTTT
TRBV6-1	TRBD2	TRBJ2-1	few	CASSTSGTSYNEQFF	TGTGCCAGCAGTACTAGCGGGACCTCCTACAATGAGCAGTTCTTC
TRBV7-9	NA	TRBJ2-7	NA	CASSYPERESPYEQYF	TGTGCCAGCAGCTACCCCGAGAGGGAGTCACCCTACGAGCAGTACTTC
TRBV29-1	NA	TRBJ2-2	NA	CSVALRTTTGELFF	TGCAGCGTTGCACTCCGGACTACCACCGGGGAGCTGTTTTTT
TRBV5-1	TRBD1	TRBJ2-3	NA	CASSVGTADTQYF	TGCGCCAGCAGCGTGGGGACAGCAGATACGCAGTATTTT
TRBV19	TRBD1	TRBJ1-4	NA	CASCRQGRGEKLFF	TGTGCCAGTTGCCGACAGGGCCGGGGTGAAAAACTGTTTTTT
TRBV9	TRBD1	TRBJ1-5	NA	CASSATGTGVQPQHF	TGTGCCAGCAGCGCCACCGGGACAGGGGTTCAGCCCCAGCATTTT
TRBV19	NA	TRBJ2-2	NA	CASSLELWTGELFF	TGTGCCAGTAGTCTCGAGTTGTGGACCGGGGAGCTGTTTTTT
TRBV2	TRBD1	TRBJ2-7	NA	CASSQQGMNEQYF	TGTGCCAGCAGCCAACAGGGGATGAACGAGCAGTACTTC